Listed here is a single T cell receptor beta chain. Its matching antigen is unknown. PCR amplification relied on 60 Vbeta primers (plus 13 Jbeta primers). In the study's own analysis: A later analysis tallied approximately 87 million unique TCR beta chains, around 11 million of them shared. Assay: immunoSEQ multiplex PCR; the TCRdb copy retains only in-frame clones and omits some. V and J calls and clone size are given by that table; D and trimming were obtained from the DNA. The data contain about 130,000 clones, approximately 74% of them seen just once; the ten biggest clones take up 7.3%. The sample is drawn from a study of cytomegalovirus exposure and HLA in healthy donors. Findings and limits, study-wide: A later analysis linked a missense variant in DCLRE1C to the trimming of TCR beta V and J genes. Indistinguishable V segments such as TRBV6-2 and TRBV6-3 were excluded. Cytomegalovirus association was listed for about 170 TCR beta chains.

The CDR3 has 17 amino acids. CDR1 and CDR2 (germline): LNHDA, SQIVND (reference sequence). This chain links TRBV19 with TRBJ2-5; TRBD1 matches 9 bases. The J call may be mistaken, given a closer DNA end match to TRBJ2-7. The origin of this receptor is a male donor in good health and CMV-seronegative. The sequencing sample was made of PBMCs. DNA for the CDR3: TGTGCCAGTAGTCGCCAGATGGACAGGGGAAGCTCCTACGAGCAGTACTTC. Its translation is CASSRQMDRGSSYEQYF.